The next 11 T cell receptor beta chains were all read from a single sample in a study of blood T cell repertoires in COVID-19. The method was immunoSEQ multiplex PCR; TCRdb's version includes in-frame clones alone and lacks a portion of them. In the table there are approximately 150,000 clones, over 75% of which are singletons. The sequenced sample consisted of peripheral blood. The source is a woman aged 50 to 60 with acute or convalescent COVID-19.

The V gene is TRBV7-9, the J gene TRBJ2-4, with D possibly being TRBD1 (6 bases). The length of the CDR3 is 12 residues. Germline V gene lookup returns CDR1 SEHNR and CDR2 FQNEAQ (reference sequence). Trimming left V 5 bases short and J 8 bases short, with 10 bases between. The CDR3 nucleotides are TGTGCCAGCAGCGTACAGGGTGACATTCAGTACTTC. This sequence encodes CASSVQGDIQYF.

The chain uses TRBV6-5 and TRBJ1-5, with 8 bases fitting TRBD1. Germline CDR1 is MNHEY and CDR2 is SVGAGI. V shed 6 bases and J 6 bases; nucleotides not matched to a gene: 7. The CDR3 extends over 14 amino acids. CDR3 residues: CASSRGRVSQPQHF. The CDR3, as DNA: TGTGCCAGCAGCAGGGGGCGGGTGAGTCAGCCCCAGCATTTT.

V gene TRBV4-3 combines with J gene TRBJ1-2; 9 bases map to TRBD1. The V gene's germline CDR1 is LGHNA and CDR2 YSLEER. The CDR3 runs to 16 residues. J lost 4 bases, V lost 1 base, and 7 bases had no gene match. For the CDR3, the DNA is TGCGCCAGCAGCCAAGTTGGAGGGGACAGGGCCTATGGCTACACCTTC. Translated, it gives CASSQVGGDRAYGYTF.

This chain uses TRBV20-1 with TRBJ2-1; D remains unclear. The V gene's germline CDR1 is DFQATT and CDR2 SNEGSKA (reference sequence). V was cut by 3 bases and J by 5 bases, with 11 bases left in between. This CDR3 is built from 13 residues. The CDR3 bases are TGCAGTGCTAGTAGGCCGAGCGACAATGAGCAGTTCTTC. It translates to CSASRPSDNEQFF.

This chain connects TRBV4-3 to TRBJ2-7, with 8 bases lining up with TRBD1. Trimming removed 1 base from V and 4 bases from J; junction bases left unmatched: 3. Germline loops: CDR1 LGHNA, CDR2 YSLEER. The CDR3 is 14 residues long. CDR3 sequence (DNA): TGCGCCAGCAGCCAAGGGACAGGGCGGTACGAGCAGTACTTC. Its protein is CASSQGTGRYEQYF.

The chain joins TRBV9 to TRBJ2-7; D perhaps matches TRBD2 (5 bases). The germline gives CDR1 SGDLS, CDR2 YYNGEE. There are 12 residues in the CDR3. V dropped 7 bases and J dropped 7 bases, with 15 bases sitting between them. The CDR3 bases are TGTGCCAGCGGGTCTTTAACGGGGGAGCAGTACTTC. As protein: CASGSLTGEQYF.

The chain couples TRBV7-8 to TRBJ2-1; the D is unclear. The CDR3 runs to 11 residues. Germline V gives CDR1 SGHVS, CDR2 FQNEAQ. V was cut by 2 bases and J by 8 bases, with 4 bases left in between. CDR3 amino acids: CASSLNYEQFF. The CDR3 DNA sequence: TGTGCCAGCAGCTTAAACTATGAGCAGTTCTTC.

The CDR3 region is CASSLTTGDDQPQHF. The CDR3, as DNA: TGTGCCAGCAGTCTGACGACAGGAGACGATCAGCCCCAGCATTTT. The chain employs TRBV28 and TRBJ1-5; TRBD1 is a possible D gene (6 bases). The CDR3 spans 15 residues. The V gene's germline CDR1 is MDHEN and CDR2 SYDVKM. Trimming took 5 bases from V and 5 from J, leaving 16 bases between them.

The J gene is TRBJ1-1, the V gene TRBV6-5; 8 bases map to TRBD1. Germline-derived CDR1 and CDR2 are MNHEY and SVGAGI. The trim removed 11 bases at V and 0 bases at J, leaving 8 bases unmatched. This CDR3 spans 14 amino acids. The CDR3 DNA reads as TGTGCCTCCCAGACAGGGGACATGAACACTGAAGCTTTCTTT. Encoded protein: CASQTGDMNTEAFF.

V usage is TRBV19 and J usage is TRBJ2-1; 12 bases fit TRBD2. The CDR3 totals 18 residues. The V gene's germline CDR1 is LNHDA and CDR2 SQIVND (reference sequence). V shed 5 bases and J 1 base; nucleotides not matched to a gene: 9. The CDR3 reads CASSATGTSGPSYNEQFF. The CDR3, as DNA: TGTGCCAGTAGTGCGACCGGGACTAGCGGGCCTTCCTACAATGAGCAGTTCTTC.

This chain joins TRBV28 and TRBJ2-2; a possible D gene is TRBD1 (6 bases). Trimming removed 2 bases from V and 5 bases from J, with 9 bases in between. The CDR3 is 14 amino acids. Germline V CDR1 and CDR2: MDHEN, SYDVKM. Written as DNA, the CDR3 is TGTGCCAGCAGTTTACCAGGGGTTACCGGGGAGCTGTTTTTT. Protein product: CASSLPGVTGELFF.